The 26 T cell receptor beta chains in this list originate from one sample, sequenced in a study of tumor-infiltrating lymphocytes in primary liver carcinoma. A constant-region primer served to make TCR beta cDNA from approximately 490 ng total RNA. Libraries of TCR beta came from three nested multiplex PCR rounds with slightly modified ARM-PCR. With TRBV1-TRBV30 forward primers and a C-beta reverse primer, the first two PCR rounds were run for approximately 10 cycles each. TCRdb processed the multiplex PCR reads anew with MiXCR; each CDR3 protein has one entry. The sample holds 90,000 to 150,000 distinct CDR3 sequences, under 70% seen once. The tissue used was unsorted bulk material of roughly 17-31 mg. RNA and DNA were co-extracted from it with the AllPrep DNA/RNA mini kit. The sequenced material came from tumor-adjacent normal liver tissue. The receptors originated from a woman aged 60-70 years with primary liver carcinoma and hepatitis B virus infection.

The genes are TRBV11-2 and TRBJ2-7, with D unresolved. Germline V gene data show CDR1 as SGHAT and CDR2 as FQNNGV. V lost 4 bases and J lost 6, with 19 bases in between. The CDR3 spans 15 residues. The CDR3 spells CASSSGRLYAREQYF. CDR3 sequence (DNA): TGTGCCAGCAGCTCCGGACGGCTTTACGCGCGCGAGCAGTACTTC.

This clonotype was seen ten or more times. The V call is TRBV30, the J call TRBJ1-1; D gene uncertain. V was clipped by 8 bases and J by 1 base, with 8 bases between them. The CDR3 loop spans 11 amino acids. Germline V gene lookup returns CDR1 GTSNPN and CDR2 SVGIG (reference sequence). The CDR3 spells CARERNTEAFF. CDR3 nucleotide sequence: TGTGCCCGTGAACGGAACACTGAAGCTTTCTTT.

As to this clonotype: The junction differs from germline at one of its ends, possibly a read error. The V and J genes are TRBV11-2 and TRBJ2-2, with TRBD2 matching over 10 bases. The CDR3 consists of 15 residues. Germline lookup yields CDR1 SGHAT and CDR2 FQNNGV. Here the CDR3 reads CTSSRASGSGGELFF. In DNA, the CDR3 is TGTACCAGCAGCCGAGCTAGCGGGAGCGGCGGGGAGCTGTTTTTC.

The V and J genes are TRBV5-4 and TRBJ1-2; TRBD1 is a possible D gene (5 bases). The CDR3 is made up of 13 amino acids. CDR1 is SGHNT and CDR2 is YYREEE in the germline V gene (reference sequence). V dropped 8 bases and J dropped 5 bases, with 16 bases sitting between them. CDR3 residues: CASILAGSYGYTF. The CDR3 DNA reads TGTGCCAGTATCTTGGCAGGGTCATATGGCTACACCTTC. The full variable domain, completed using reference TRBV5-4 and TRBJ1-2, is ETGVTQSPTHLIKTRGQQVTLRCSSQSGHNTVSWYQQALGQGPQFIFQYYREEENGRGNFPPRFSGLQFPNYSSELNVNALELDDSALYLCASILAGSYGYTFGSGTRLTVV.

The sample holds a few counts of this clonotype. A much more abundant neighbour one base away suggests this may be a read error. The V gene is TRBV30, the J gene TRBJ2-7; D possibly corresponds to TRBD2 (6 bases). The CDR3 is 14 residues long. Trimming left V 4 bases short and J 4 bases short, with 17 bases between. Germline V CDR1 and CDR2: GTSNPN, SVGIG (reference sequence). The DNA of the CDR3 is TGTGCCTGGAACGCGGGAAGGGCTGAGTACGAGCAGTACTTC. It translates to CAWNAGRAEYEQYF.

This clonotype was recorded a few times. A read error may explain this, as a much larger clone is one base away. The genes are TRBV5-4 and TRBJ2-5; D is perhaps TRBD2 (6 bases). Germline loops: CDR1 SGHNT, CDR2 YYREEE (reference sequence). CDR3 length: 15 amino acids. The germline V and J ends were trimmed by 3 bases and 2 bases, with 14 bases remaining between them. CDR3 protein: CASSSTGSTQETQYF. CDR3 coding DNA: TGTGCCAGCAGCTCAACCGGGAGCACGCAAGAGACCCAGTACTTC.

V gene TRBV10-3 combines with J gene TRBJ2-1; 10 nucleotides align to TRBD2. V lost 0 bases and J lost 5; bases outside the gene matches: 7. Per germline, CDR1 ENHRY and CDR2 SYGVKD. CDR3 size: 17 residues. CDR3 coding DNA: TGTGCCATCAGTGAGTCGAGAGCCCTAGCGGGAGACAATGAGCAGTTCTTC. It codes for CAISESRALAGDNEQFF.

A note on this clonotype: One junction end disagrees with the germline gene, perhaps due to a read error. This chain uses TRBV5-4 with TRBJ2-7, with no clear D. This CDR3 comprises 14 residues. Per the germline V gene, CDR1 is SGHNT and CDR2 is YYREEE (reference sequence). The CDR3 loop is CASSFWPAFYGQYF. The DNA for the CDR3 is TGTGCCAGCAGCTTTTGGCCCGCTTTCTACGGGCAGTACTTC.

The chain recombines TRBV20-1 with TRBJ2-7; 12 nucleotides match TRBD2. Per the germline V gene, CDR1 is DFQATT and CDR2 is SNEGSKA (reference sequence). The CDR3 is 15 amino acids. Trimming cost V 6 bases and J 3 bases; bases outside gene matches: 9. The CDR3 bases are TGCAGTGCACAACCTCTAGCGGGAGGGGGCTACGAGCAGTACTTC. As protein: CSAQPLAGGGYEQYF.

Notes on this clonotype: The junction shows a germline mismatch at one end, possibly a read error. This chain connects TRBV5-4 to TRBJ2-7; D gene uncertain. The CDR3 consists of 15 residues. Germline assignment: CDR1 SGHNT and CDR2 YYREEE (reference sequence). This CDR3 is CASSLGQPSTYEHYF. The CDR3 DNA follows: TGTGCCAGCAGCTTGGGCCAGCCTTCTACCTACGAGCACTACTTC. Filled out from reference TRBV5-4 and TRBJ2-7, the complete variable domain reads ETGVTQSPTHLIKTRGQQVTLRCSSQSGHNTVSWYQQALGQGPQFIFQYYREEENGRGNFPPRFSGLQFPNYSSELNVNALELDDSALYLCASSLGQPSTYEHYFGPGTRLTVT.

Of note for this clonotype: A much larger clone sits a single nucleotide away, making a read error possible. The rearrangement joins TRBV28 to TRBJ1-1, with TRBD1 matching over 9 bases. Germline-derived CDR1 and CDR2 are MDHEN and SYDVKM. The V segment lost 7 bases and the J segment 1 base; nucleotides outside the gene matches: 7. This CDR3 spans 15 amino acids. The CDR3, as DNA: TGTGCCAGCAAATCCCCGACAGGGGGGAACACTGAAGCTTTCTTT. This codes for CASKSPTGGNTEAFF. The entire variable domain, with the rest obtained from reference TRBV28 and TRBJ1-1, is as follows: DVKVTQSSRYLVKRTGEKVFLECVQDMDHENMFWYRQDPGLGLRLIYFSYDVKMKEKGDIPEGYSVSREKKERFSLILESASTNQTSMYLCASKSPTGGNTEAFFGQGTRLTVV.

With respect to this clonotype: Germline is not matched at one junction end, which may reflect a read error. The chain recombines TRBV4-2 with TRBJ2-3; no clear D gene. The CDR3 consists of 15 residues. CDR1 is LGHNA and CDR2 is YNFKEQ in the germline V gene. CDR3 loop: CGSSQHPKRTDTQYF. In nucleotides, the CDR3 is TGTGGCAGCAGCCAACATCCTAAACGCACAGATACGCAGTATTTT.

This clonotype has a handful of counts. This chain joins TRBV10-3 and TRBJ2-1; TRBD2 matches at 10 bases. This CDR3 has 17 amino acids. Per the germline V gene, CDR1 is ENHRY and CDR2 is SYGVKD. V shed 7 bases, J shed 8 bases, and the junction held 17 bases outside the gene matches. The CDR3 is CAIKGDASGRSLDEQFF. In nucleotides, the CDR3 is TGTGCCATCAAGGGGGACGCTAGCGGGAGAAGTCTCGATGAGCAGTTCTTC.

This clonotype was seen ten or more times. The chain couples TRBV5-6 to TRBJ2-7; tentative D call: TRBD1 (6 bases). There are 15 residues in the CDR3. CDR1 SGHDT and CDR2 YYEEEE come from the germline V gene. The V gene lost 0 bases and the J gene lost 2 bases, with 12 bases spanning the gap. The CDR3 protein is CASSLGGTRPYEQYF. The CDR3 coding sequence is TGTGCCAGCAGCTTGGGTGGGACACGACCCTACGAGCAGTACTTC.

For this clonotype: An end of the junction does not agree with germline; a read error may underlie this. The V gene is TRBV29-1, the J gene TRBJ2-5; D is ambiguous. Germline loops: CDR1 SQVTM, CDR2 ANQGSEA. The CDR3 covers 15 residues. The CDR3 DNA follows: TGCAGTGTCGATCCCGGGTTTGGGTTCGCGGAGACCCAGCACTTC. The encoded protein is CSVDPGFGFAETQHF.

This clonotype was detected once. A junction boundary mismatches the germline segment, possibly from a read error. The V gene is TRBV4-1, the J gene TRBJ2-2; TRBD2 might be the D (6 bases). This CDR3 spans 16 amino acids. CDR1 is MGHRA and CDR2 is YSYEKL in the germline V gene. The CDR3 DNA follows: TGCGCCAGTCGACGTACGGAGGGCCTGGGTACCGGGGGGCTGTTTTTT. Protein: CASRRTEGLGTGGLFF.

This clonotype was counted ten times or more. The CDR3 DNA follows: TGTGCCAGCAGAACTAGTTCCTACAATGAGCAGTTCTTC. It translates to CASRTSSYNEQFF. The chain has TRBV6-2 or TRBV6-3 and TRBJ2-1, with D tentatively TRBD2 (5 bases). Trimming cost V 6 bases and J 1 base, with 7 bases left between them. The CDR3 covers 13 residues. CDR1 and CDR2 from the germline V gene are MNHEY and SVGEGT.

A note on this clonotype: A much larger clone lies one base from this, so it may be a read error. The CDR3 DNA reads TGTGCCAGCAGCAACCCCTCAGGGGCACGAGAGCAGTACTTC. Its translation: CASSNPSGAREQYF. V gene TRBV28 combines with J gene TRBJ2-7; D might be TRBD1 (6 bases). The length of the CDR3 is 14 residues. Germline V CDR1 and CDR2: MDHEN, SYDVKM. Trimming removed 6 bases at V and 7 bases at J, with 19 bases between.

The rearrangement joins TRBV11-2 to TRBJ1-1; maybe TRBD1 (5 bases). The CDR3 sequence is 14 residues long. With 3 bases removed from V and 5 bases from J, the gap between germline ends came to 13 bases. Germline CDR1 reads SGHAT; CDR2 reads FQNNGV. CDR3 sequence reads: CASSLGREDTEAFF. DNA for the CDR3: TGTGCCAGCAGCTTGGGCAGGGAGGATACTGAAGCTTTCTTT.

This clonotype was recorded many times. CDR3 in DNA: TGCAGCGCAAACGCGAGAAACACTCTAAACAATGAGCAGTTCTTC. This codes for CSANARNTLNNEQFF. This chain links TRBV29-1 with TRBJ2-1; D remains unclear. CDR3 length equals 15 residues. The V end was cut by 7 bases, the J end by 5 bases, with 21 bases between. CDR1 and CDR2 from the germline V gene are SQVTM and ANQGSEA.

Concerning this clonotype: A much larger clone sits a single nucleotide away, making a read error possible. The chain joins TRBV7-8 to TRBJ1-1, with D possibly matching TRBD1 (5 bases). Germline lookup yields CDR1 SGHVS and CDR2 FQNEAQ. V lost 6 bases to trimming and J lost 4 bases, with 18 bases between them. The CDR3 is 15 residues long. The CDR3, as DNA: TGTGCCAGCAGGTTAAGGCAGGGTCCTAGCACTGAAGCTTTCTTT. It codes for CASRLRQGPSTEAFF.

Of note for this clonotype: The junction departs from the called germline gene at one end, perhaps through a read error. The genes are TRBV11-2 and TRBJ1-3; D is uncertain. The CDR3 extends over 17 amino acids. CDR1 SGHAT and CDR2 FQNNGV come from the germline V gene. CDR3 nucleotide sequence: TGTGCCAGCAGCTTAGCTCCTAGGGCGGGCTCTGGAAACACTATACATTTT. The encoded protein is CASSLAPRAGSGNTIHF.

The rearrangement joins TRBV7-9 to TRBJ2-5; a possible D gene is TRBD1 (5 bases). V lost 4 bases, J lost 5 bases, and 17 bases lay in between. The germline gives CDR1 SEHNR, CDR2 FQNEAQ (reference sequence). The CDR3 runs to 15 residues. The CDR3 DNA is TGTGCCAGCAGCTCGACAGACCCTACCCGTGAGACCCAGTACTTC. It codes for CASSSTDPTRETQYF.

Concerning this clonotype itself: This clone may be a read error of a much larger clone one base away. The J gene is TRBJ2-2, the V gene TRBV5-4; D might be TRBD1 (8 bases). The CDR3 sequence is 16 residues long. The V end was cut by 4 bases, the J end by 3 bases, with 16 bases between. Germline loops: CDR1 SGHNT, CDR2 YYREEE (reference sequence). CDR3 coding DNA: TGTGCCAGCAGCCAGGGGGCTAGCGGCCACACCGGGGAGCTGTTTTTT. It translates to CASSQGASGHTGELFF. The full variable domain, with the rest looked up from reference TRBV5-4 and TRBJ2-2, is ETGVTQSPTHLIKTRGQQVTLRCSSQSGHNTVSWYQQALGQGPQFIFQYYREEENGRGNFPPRFSGLQFPNYSSELNVNALELDDSALYLCASSQGASGHTGELFFGEGSRLTVL.

The sample holds a few counts of this clonotype. Possible read error: a much larger clone is one base away. This chain links TRBV6-5 with TRBJ2-1; no clear D gene. Germline assignment: CDR1 MNHEY and CDR2 SVGAGI. The CDR3 loop spans 13 amino acids. The CDR3 here is CASSTQTVHERFF. CDR3 nucleotide sequence: TGTGCCAGCAGTACTCAGACTGTGCATGAGCGGTTCTTC.

Details on this clonotype: A clone one base away is much larger, so this may be a read error. The chain joins TRBV5-1 to TRBJ2-3, with D unclear. The length of the CDR3 is 18 residues. From germline, CDR1 is SGHRS and CDR2 YFSETQ. CDR3 residues: CASSLGTTSKSGADTHYF. DNA of the CDR3: TGCGCCAGCAGCTTGGGTACCACATCTAAATCGGGTGCAGATACGCATTATTTT.